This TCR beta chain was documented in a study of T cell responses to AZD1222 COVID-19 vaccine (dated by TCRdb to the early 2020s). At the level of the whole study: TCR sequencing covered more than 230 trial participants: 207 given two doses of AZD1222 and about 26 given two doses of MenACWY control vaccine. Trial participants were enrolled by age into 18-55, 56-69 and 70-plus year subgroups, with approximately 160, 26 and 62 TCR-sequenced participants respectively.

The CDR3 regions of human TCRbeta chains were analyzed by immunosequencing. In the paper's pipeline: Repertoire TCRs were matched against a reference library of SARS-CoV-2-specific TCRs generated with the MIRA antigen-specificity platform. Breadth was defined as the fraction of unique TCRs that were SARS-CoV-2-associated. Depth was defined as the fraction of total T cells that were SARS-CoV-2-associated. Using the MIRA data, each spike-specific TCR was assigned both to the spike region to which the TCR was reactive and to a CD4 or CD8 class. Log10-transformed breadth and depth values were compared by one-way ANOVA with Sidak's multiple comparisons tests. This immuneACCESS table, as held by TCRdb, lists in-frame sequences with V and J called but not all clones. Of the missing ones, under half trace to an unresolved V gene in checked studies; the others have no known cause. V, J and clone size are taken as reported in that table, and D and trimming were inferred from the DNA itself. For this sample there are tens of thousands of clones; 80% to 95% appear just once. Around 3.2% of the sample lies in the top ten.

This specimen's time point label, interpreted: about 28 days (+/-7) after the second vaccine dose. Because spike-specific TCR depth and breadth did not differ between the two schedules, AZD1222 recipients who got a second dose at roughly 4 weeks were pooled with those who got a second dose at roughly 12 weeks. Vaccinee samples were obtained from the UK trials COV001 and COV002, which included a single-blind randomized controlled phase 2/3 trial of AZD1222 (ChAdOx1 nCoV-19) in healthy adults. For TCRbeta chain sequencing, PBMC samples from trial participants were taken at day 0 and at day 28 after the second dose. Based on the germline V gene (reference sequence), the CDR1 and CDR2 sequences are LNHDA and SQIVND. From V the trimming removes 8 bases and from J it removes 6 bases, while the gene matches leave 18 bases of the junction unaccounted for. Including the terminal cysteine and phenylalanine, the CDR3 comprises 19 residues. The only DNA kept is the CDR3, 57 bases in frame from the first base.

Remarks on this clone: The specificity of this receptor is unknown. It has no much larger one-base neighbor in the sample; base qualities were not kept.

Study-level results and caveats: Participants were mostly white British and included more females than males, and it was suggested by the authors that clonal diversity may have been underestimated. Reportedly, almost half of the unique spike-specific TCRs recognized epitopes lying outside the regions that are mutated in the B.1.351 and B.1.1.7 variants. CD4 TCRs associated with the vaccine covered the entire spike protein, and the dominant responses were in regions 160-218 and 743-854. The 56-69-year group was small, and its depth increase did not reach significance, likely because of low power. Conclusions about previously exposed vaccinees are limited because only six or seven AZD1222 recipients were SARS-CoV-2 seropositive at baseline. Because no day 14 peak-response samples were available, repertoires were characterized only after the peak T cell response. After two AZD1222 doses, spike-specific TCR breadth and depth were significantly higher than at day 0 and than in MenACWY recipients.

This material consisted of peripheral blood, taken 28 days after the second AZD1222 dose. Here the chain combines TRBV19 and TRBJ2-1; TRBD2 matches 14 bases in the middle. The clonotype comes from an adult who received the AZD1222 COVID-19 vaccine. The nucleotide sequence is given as TGTGCCAGTTCCATCGGGACTAGCGGGGGCATACTAAACTTCAATGAGCAGTTCTTC. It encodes CASSIGTSGGILNFNEQFF.